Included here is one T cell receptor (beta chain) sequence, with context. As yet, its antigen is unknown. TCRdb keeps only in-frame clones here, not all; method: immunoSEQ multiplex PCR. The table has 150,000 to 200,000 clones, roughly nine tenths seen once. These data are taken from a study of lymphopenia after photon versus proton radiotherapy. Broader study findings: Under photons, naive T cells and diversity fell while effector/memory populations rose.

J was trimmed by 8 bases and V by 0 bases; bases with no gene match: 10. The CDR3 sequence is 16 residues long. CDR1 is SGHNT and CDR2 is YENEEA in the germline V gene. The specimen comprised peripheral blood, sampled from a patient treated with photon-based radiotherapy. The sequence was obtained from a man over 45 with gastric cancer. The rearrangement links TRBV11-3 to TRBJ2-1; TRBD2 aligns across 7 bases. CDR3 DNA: TGTGCCAGCAGCTTAGATAGGAAGGGAGGGGTCGATGAGCAGTTCTTC. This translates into CASSLDRKGGVDEQFF.